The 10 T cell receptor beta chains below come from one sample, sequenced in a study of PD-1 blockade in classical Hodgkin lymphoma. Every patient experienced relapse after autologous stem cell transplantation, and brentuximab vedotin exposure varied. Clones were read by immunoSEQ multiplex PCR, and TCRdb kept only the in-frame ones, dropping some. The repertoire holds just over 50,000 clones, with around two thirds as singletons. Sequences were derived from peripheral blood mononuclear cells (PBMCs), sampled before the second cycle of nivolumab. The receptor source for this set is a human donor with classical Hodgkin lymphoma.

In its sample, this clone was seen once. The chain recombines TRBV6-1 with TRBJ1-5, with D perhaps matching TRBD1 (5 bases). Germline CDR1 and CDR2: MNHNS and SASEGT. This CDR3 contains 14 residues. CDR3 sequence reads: CGTQDGYSNQPQHF. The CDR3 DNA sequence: TGTGGGACACAGGACGGATATTCCAATCAGCCCCAGCATTTT.

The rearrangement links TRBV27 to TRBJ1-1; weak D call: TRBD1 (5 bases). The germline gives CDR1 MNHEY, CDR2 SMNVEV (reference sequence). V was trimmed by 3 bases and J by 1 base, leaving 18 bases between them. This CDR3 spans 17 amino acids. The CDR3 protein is CASSFRQTSASNTEAFF. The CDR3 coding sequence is TGTGCCAGCAGTTTCCGACAGACCTCAGCTTCGAACACTGAAGCTTTCTTT.

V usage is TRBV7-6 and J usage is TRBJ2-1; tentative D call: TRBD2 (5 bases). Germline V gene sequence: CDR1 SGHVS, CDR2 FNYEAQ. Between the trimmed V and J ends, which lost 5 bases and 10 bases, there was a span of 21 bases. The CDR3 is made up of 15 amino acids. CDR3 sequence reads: CASSTFNGLRQEQFF. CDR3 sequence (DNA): TGTGCCAGCAGCACCTTTAACGGACTCCGACAAGAGCAGTTCTTC.

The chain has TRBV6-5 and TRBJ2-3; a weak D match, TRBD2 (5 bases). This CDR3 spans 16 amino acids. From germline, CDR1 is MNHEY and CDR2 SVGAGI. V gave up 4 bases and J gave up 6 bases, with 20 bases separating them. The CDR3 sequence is CASSSGGTSEGDTQYF. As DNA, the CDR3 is TGTGCCAGCAGTTCCGGAGGAACCTCCGAGGGTGATACGCAGTATTTT.

The CDR3 region has the DNA TGTGCCAGCAGCTTAATGGACAGCAATCAGCCCCAGCATTTT. Protein sequence: CASSLMDSNQPQHF. The chain joins TRBV7-9 to TRBJ1-5; no definite D call. This CDR3 has 14 amino acids. Trimming removed 2 bases from V and 1 base from J, with 6 bases in between. Germline CDR1 and CDR2: SEHNR and FQNEAQ (reference sequence). Based on the CDR3 plus reference TRBV7-9 and TRBJ1-5, the full variable domain is DTGVSQNPRHKITKRGQNVTFRCDPISEHNRLYWYRQTLGQGPEFLTYFQNEAQLEKSRLLSDRFSAERPKGSFSTLEIQRTEQGDSAMYLCASSLMDSNQPQHFGDGTRLSIL.

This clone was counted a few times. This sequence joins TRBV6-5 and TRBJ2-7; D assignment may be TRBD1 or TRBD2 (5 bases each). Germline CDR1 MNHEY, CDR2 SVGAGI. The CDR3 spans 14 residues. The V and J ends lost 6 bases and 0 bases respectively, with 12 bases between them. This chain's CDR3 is CASRAGGGSYEQYF. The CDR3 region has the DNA TGTGCCAGCAGAGCCGGTGGGGGCTCCTACGAGCAGTACTTC.

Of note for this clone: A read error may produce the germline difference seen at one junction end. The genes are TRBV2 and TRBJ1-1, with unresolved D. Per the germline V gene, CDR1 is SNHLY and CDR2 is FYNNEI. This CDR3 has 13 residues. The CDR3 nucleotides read TGTGCCAGCAGAGAAGGGTTAGGGACTGAAGCTTTCTTT. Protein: CASREGLGTEAFF.

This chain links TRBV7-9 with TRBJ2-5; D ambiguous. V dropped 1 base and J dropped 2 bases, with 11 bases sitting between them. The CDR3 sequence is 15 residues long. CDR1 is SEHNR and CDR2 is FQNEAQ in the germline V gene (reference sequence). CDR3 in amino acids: CASSLVPLQQETQYF. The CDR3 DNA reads TGTGCCAGCAGCTTAGTTCCTCTACAGCAAGAGACCCAGTACTTC.

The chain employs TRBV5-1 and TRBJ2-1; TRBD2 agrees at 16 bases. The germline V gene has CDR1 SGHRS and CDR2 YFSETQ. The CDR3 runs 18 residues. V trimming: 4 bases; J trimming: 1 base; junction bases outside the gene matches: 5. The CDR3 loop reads CASSTGLAGGPSYNEQFF. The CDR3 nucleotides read TGCGCCAGCAGCACGGGACTAGCGGGAGGGCCGTCCTACAATGAGCAGTTCTTC. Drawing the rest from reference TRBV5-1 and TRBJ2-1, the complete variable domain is KAGVTQTPRYLIKTRGQQVTLSCSPISGHRSVSWYQQTPGQGLQFLFEYFSETQRNKGNFPGRFSGRQFSNSRSEMNVSTLELGDSALYLCASSTGLAGGPSYNEQFFGPGTRLTVL.

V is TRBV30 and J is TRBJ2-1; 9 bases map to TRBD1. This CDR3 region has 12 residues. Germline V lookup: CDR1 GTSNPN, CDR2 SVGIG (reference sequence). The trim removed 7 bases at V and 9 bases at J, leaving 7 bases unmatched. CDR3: CASDRGLGEQFF. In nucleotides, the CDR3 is TGTGCCTCGGACAGGGGACTGGGTGAGCAGTTCTTC.